The clone carrying this TCR beta chain was found once. Donors, without exception, were Caucasian adults residing in Nashville, Tennessee. The entry originates in a study of shared clonotypes between healthy human individuals. From germline, CDR1 is ENHRY and CDR2 SYGVKD. This CDR3 has 14 residues. J was trimmed by 5 bases and V by 10 bases; bases with no gene match: 7. Sequencing was performed with immunoSEQ multiplex PCR; in TCRdb, only in-frame clones are kept and a portion is missing. Of millions of clones in the sample, over 85% are singletons; the top ten hold more than 0.1%. The receptor comes from a man aged 18 to 29 in good health. The chain recombines TRBV10-3 with TRBJ2-2, with 10 bases matching TRBD2. The sample taken for sequencing was naive CD4+ T cells sorted from blood. Documented subset: CD45RA+ positively selected. The CDR3 region has the DNA TGTGCCACGCTTAGCGGGAGGCAGACCGGGGAGCTGTTTTTT. As protein: CATLSGRQTGELFF.